This T cell receptor beta chain was documented in a study of blood T cell repertoires in COVID-19. Study in general: The United States, Italy and Spain provided the acute and convalescent COVID-19 samples.

Sequencing was performed with immunoSEQ multiplex PCR; in TCRdb, only in-frame clones are kept and a portion is missing. The sample carries 150,000 to 190,000 clones, about 85% recorded once. Germline-derived CDR1 and CDR2 are MDHEN and SYDVKM. V lost 5 bases and J lost 5; bases outside the gene matches: 13. The CDR3 runs 16 residues. Seattle cases were enrolled at active infection and followed longitudinally. The sequenced material came from peripheral blood. The source is a woman aged 55-70 years with COVID-19, enrolled during active disease. This sequence joins TRBV28 and TRBJ2-5; 8 nucleotides line up with TRBD2. The CDR3 DNA is TGTGCCAGCAGTCTAAGCGGGGGAGGCCCTCGGGAGACCCAGTACTTC. Amino acids: CASSLSGGGPRETQYF.